This TCR beta chain originates from a study of T cell responses to AZD1222 COVID-19 vaccine (dated by TCRdb to about 2021). Regarding the research as a whole: A total of approximately 240 trial participants underwent TCR sequencing, of whom around 210 had received two doses of AZD1222 and approximately 25 had received two doses of the MenACWY control vaccine. Enrollment into the trials was organized by age into subgroups of 18-55, 56-69 and 70-plus years, and those subgroups contained roughly 150, 30 and 60 TCR-sequenced participants, respectively. Findings and caveats that apply to the study as a whole: The whole spike protein was spanned by vaccine-associated CD4 TCRs, and dominant responses were seen in regions 160-218 and 743-854. Because no samples from the day 14 peak response were available, repertoires could be characterized only after the peak T cell response. The 56-69-year group was small, and its depth increase did not reach significance, likely because of low power. Spike-specific TCR breadth and depth rose significantly after two AZD1222 doses compared with day 0 and with MenACWY recipients. Most participants were white British and females outnumbered males, and the authors suggested that clonal diversity may have been underestimated. Nearly half of unique spike-specific TCRs reportedly recognized epitopes outside regions mutated in the B.1.351 and B.1.1.7 variants. Conclusions about previously exposed vaccinees were limited because only a handful of AZD1222 recipients were SARS-CoV-2 seropositive at baseline.

The germline V gene provides CDR1 SGHRS and CDR2 YFSETQ. From the cysteine through the phenylalanine, the CDR3 covers 14 amino acids. Left in the record is the CDR3 DNA by itself, 42 bases read in frame from the first base. For this chain, trimming is 4 bases at the V end and 2 bases at the J end, and the number of junction bases without a gene match is 3. The CDR3 regions of human TCRbeta chains were subjected to immunosequencing. The authors processed their data as follows. Repertoire TCRs were checked for matches against a reference library of SARS-CoV-2-specific TCRs that had been generated using the MIRA antigen-specificity platform. Breadth was defined as the fraction of unique TCRs that were SARS-CoV-2-associated, and depth was defined as the fraction of total T cells that were SARS-CoV-2-associated. Each spike-specific TCR was assigned to its reactive spike region and to a CD4 or CD8 class using the MIRA data. Log10-transformed breadth and depth values were compared by one-way ANOVA with Sidak's multiple comparisons tests. Here the immuneACCESS table is served through TCRdb, limited to in-frame sequences with V and J called. Missing clones are a known gap in these copies; in checked studies unresolved V genes cover under half, and the rest lacks a known reason. D and trimming come from the DNA, and the V and J calls and clone size come from that table. This sample gives 160,000 or so clones in total; about 90% of them show up just once. The ten largest clones represent roughly 9.7% of the sample.

A remark on this clone: Which antigen it targets is not known. The record has no base qualities; no much larger clone is one base away.

In light of the paper, this sample's time point label describes: about 28 days (+/-7) after the second vaccine dose. AZD1222 recipients with second doses at about 4 weeks or about 12 weeks were pooled, because spike-specific TCR depth and breadth did not differ between schedules. Vaccinee samples came from UK trials COV001 and COV002, including a single-blind randomized controlled phase 2/3 trial of AZD1222 (ChAdOx1 nCoV-19) in healthy adults. For TCRbeta chain sequencing, PBMC samples from trial participants were taken at day 0 and at day 28 after the second dose. Here the sequenced sample was peripheral blood, taken 28 days after the second AZD1222 dose. The chain employs TRBV5-1 and TRBJ2-1; the junction holds 7 bases that match TRBD1. The sequence was obtained from an adult who received the AZD1222 COVID-19 vaccine. The DNA sequence is as follows: TGCGCCAGCAGCACCGGGACAGCCTACAATGAGCAGTTCTTC. This translates into CASSTGTAYNEQFF.